This TCR beta chain was captured in a study of shared clonotypes between healthy human individuals (dated by TCRdb to 2018 to 2020). General notes on the study: A couple of women and three men aged 18 to 49 years were included in the cohort. Between about 0.9 and 9 billion PBMCs per donor were obtained by leukapheresis. To increase sequencing depth and limit assay-specific biases, different laboratories used diverse techniques to prepare libraries and sequence TCR repertoires. Blood TCR repertoires of a handful of healthy adults were deeply sequenced to estimate repertoire size and the extent of clonotype sharing between individuals.

TCR CDR3 regions were amplified from genomic DNA by multiplex PCR using the deep immunoSEQ assay. For each cell subset, the extracted genomic DNA was distributed evenly across all wells of several immunoSEQ 96-well plates, and each plate served as one replicate. For unsorted PBMC, each replicate PCR was loaded with about 300 ng genomic DNA, equivalent to tens of thousands of T cell genomes. Genomic DNA from unsorted PBMC was sequenced over ten immunoSEQ deep assay plates. The purified libraries were quantified using a Qubit 3.0 fluorometer, sized with a Bioanalyzer 2100, and then quantified again using the KAPA Library Quantification kit. Every immunoSEQ 96-well plate was sequenced on a separate single-read 150-cycle Illumina NextSeq 550 flow cell. On the study's bioinformatics: The immunoSEQ output contained only junctional sequences without quality scores, so filtering could not match that applied to full-length reads. To assign V/J genes and CDR3, sequences were annotated against IMGT germline references using PyIR, a Python wrapper for IgBLAST v1.9. Reads were filtered out if the reads had weak V/J assignments (E-value above 1e-6), no CDR3, stop codons, out-of-frame junctions, or ambiguous translated residues. A V3J clonotype was defined by an identical inferred V gene, J gene, and CDR3 amino acid sequence. The percentage overlap between two repertoires was calculated by dividing the number of shared unique clonotypes by the size of the smaller repertoire. Three approaches were used to assess repertoire richness: RTK rarefaction, the Chao1 estimator, and Recon v2.1 estimates of unobserved clonotypes. Drawn from immuneACCESS, this table holds only the in-frame rearrangements with V and J called that TCRdb kept. Clones are partly lost; checked studies trace under half to an unresolved V gene and leave the rest unexplained. Clone size and the V and J calls come from that table; the DNA yielded D and trimming. Counted in this sample were about half a million clones; roughly 80% of them appeared once. Roughly 13% of the sample is in the top ten clones.

With respect to this clone: Which antigen it targets is not known. A read error may be the cause here, since a much bigger clone is one base away. The conserved closing phenylalanine or tryptophan is absent in this CDR3, likely reflecting a read error.

The research as a whole found: The genetic and exposure-history diversity represented was limited by the small number of donors. Based on pairwise subsampling, the degree of clonotype sharing among donors was expected to be affected by sequencing depth. Sampling was restricted to blood, and TCR repertoires in tissues likely differ from the TCR repertoires found in blood.

The donors were healthy, HIV-negative adults with no recently reported acute infections or vaccinations. Every donor was a Caucasian adult residing in Nashville, Tennessee, USA. For unsorted samples, tens of millions of PBMCs were counted, and genomic DNA was extracted using the QIAamp DNA Blood Mini kit. Blood was collected by leukapheresis, and PBMCs were isolated by Ficoll-Histopaque density gradient centrifugation and then cryopreserved in liquid nitrogen vapor phase. After removal of 1 base from V and 9 bases from J, the junction retains 9 bases not matched to a gene. The germline V gene encodes CDR1 SGHAT and CDR2 FQNNGV. 14 amino acids form the CDR3, both terminal residues included. The sequence is cut down to CDR3 DNA, 42 bases in frame from base 1.

The receptor chain draws on TRBV11-2 and TRBJ2-7; 7 junctional bases match TRBD1. This sequence was found in a woman aged 40 to 50 in good health. Some clones in this sample may be carry-over from other donors' samples. The source material was PBMCs. The nucleotides are TGTGCCAGCAGCTTAGCGGGACAGTGGGCTCCGCAGTACTTA. Translated, it gives CASSLAGQWAPQYL.